The clone carrying this T cell receptor (beta chain) was detected only a few times. Its antigen is still unknown. This sample was taken from a study of T cells after posttransplantation cyclophosphamide. Findings and caveats of the study: Later post-transplant blood repertoires were often dominated by donor CD8+ memory clones. Blood and skin or GI T cell repertoires showed limited TRB overlap.

Here immunoSEQ multiplex PCR was the method, and the copy in TCRdb shows in-frame clones only, minus some. Here the sample spans 11,000 or so clones, over 2% being singletons. Cyclophosphamide on days +3 and +4 followed busulfan-fludarabine conditioning and a marrow graft. Germline CDR1 and CDR2: SNHLY and FYNNEI. CDR3 length equals 15 residues. V was cut by 8 bases and J by 0 bases, with 13 bases left in between. The TCR originated in a male patient between 25 and 40 years old who received an allogeneic stem cell transplant from a related donor, was CMV-positive, and had no GVHD. Some T cells here may be from the graft donor. The source material was PBMCs, sampled after allogeneic stem cell transplant with posttransplant cyclophosphamide. The J gene is TRBJ1-4, the V gene TRBV2; D gene ambiguous. CDR3 sequence: CASSNAEATNEKLFF. The CDR3 DNA follows: TGTGCCAGCTCTAACGCCGAGGCAACTAATGAAAAACTGTTTTTT. The complete variable domain, with remaining parts taken from reference TRBV2 and TRBJ1-4, reads EPEVTQTPSHQVTQMGQEVILRCVPISNHLYFYWYRQILGQKVEFLVSFYNNEISEKSEIFDDQFSVERPDGSNFTLKIRSTKLEDSAMYFCASSNAEATNEKLFFGSGTQLSVL.